The T cell receptor beta chain under discussion was sequenced for a study of human T cells and chemical hapten exposure. Study-level background: For sensitization, 2% DPC was applied to a roughly 2 cm by roughly 2 cm patch of upper inner arm skin. Upper back patch tests used 0.01% DPC, scored after 6 days. Findings and caveats of the study: Higher patch test scores went with higher counts of PT1 expanded TCRs.

The library tagged individual cDNA molecules with unique molecular identifiers. From the RACE reads, TCRdb called clonotypes with MiXCR, one entry per CDR3 protein. This table has 300,000 to 400,000 distinct CDR3 sequences, 5% to 6.5% appearing once. This clonotype was seen repeatedly, ten times or more. Its antigen is unidentified. This CDR3 region has 11 residues. CDR1 and CDR2 (germline): SQVTM, ANQGSEA. V shed 2 bases and J shed 0 bases, with 2 bases lying between them. As to time point: pre-sensitization, week 0. Treatment meaning: therapeutic diphenylcyclopropenone sensitization with weekly scalp DPC.

This chain uses TRBV29-1 with TRBJ2-7, with D uncertain. The sequencing here drew on whole blood, taken in connection with sensitization to the hapten diphenylcyclopropenone (DPC). The sequence came from a woman in her 50s with alopecia areata. Some clones in this sample may be carry-over from other donors' samples. This CDR3 is CSVELSYEQYF. In DNA form, the CDR3 reads TGCAGCGTTGAACTCTCCTACGAGCAGTACTTC.